A selection of T cell receptor beta chains follows, all from one sample in a study of cytomegalovirus exposure and HLA in healthy donors. This table comes from immunoSEQ multiplex PCR, and its TCRdb copy is limited to in-frame clones, with some not included. The repertoire includes more than 65,000 clones, roughly 68% of them detected once, and 11% sits in the top ten. The specimen was PBMCs. Receptor source: a woman in her sixties in good health and CMV-seropositive. CDR3s include the opening cysteine and the closing phenylalanine or tryptophan. Each record gives: clone size, D gene, J gene, V gene, CDR3 DNA, CDR3 protein. The D gene is left open where the match is weak. Where a row states a size, it is once, few, many or the class of an expanded clone; other rows omit it.

NA,NA,TRBJ1-1,TRBV11-2,TGTGCCAGCAGCATCCTGACAGAGCTGAACACTGAAGCTTTCTTT,CASSILTELNTEAFF
NA,TRBD1,TRBJ1-1,TRBV16,TGTGCCAGCAGCCTGACAGGGTACAACACTGAAGCTTTCTTT,CASSLTGYNTEAFF
NA,TRBD2,TRBJ2-1,TRBV9,TGTGCCAGCAGCGTAGCTGGACTAGCGTACAATGAGCAGTTCTTC,CASSVAGLAYNEQFF
few,TRBD1,TRBJ1-1,TRBV25-1,TGTGCCAGCAGTGATCTACAGGGGCGAGCTTTCTTT,CASSDLQGRAFF
NA,TRBD1,TRBJ2-3,TRBV7-9,TGTGCCAGCAGCCAACAGGGGACAGATACGCAGTATTTT,CASSQQGTDTQYF
few,TRBD2,TRBJ2-3,TRBV4-2,TGTGCCAGCAGCCAAGCGGCTAGCGGGGGCACAGATACGCAGTATTTT,CASSQAASGGTDTQYF
NA,NA,TRBJ2-1,TRBV10-1,TGCGCCAGCAGTGAGTCAGGGGCGTCCTACAATGAGCAGTTCTTC,CASSESGASYNEQFF
NA,TRBD1,TRBJ2-3,TRBV12-5,TGTGCTAGTGGTTTGGAGGGGGCTAGCCCCGATACGCAGTATTTT,CASGLEGASPDTQYF
once,NA,TRBJ1-4,TRBV21-1,TGTGCCAGCAGAAACTCGTGGGAAAAACTGTTTTTT,CASRNSWEKLFF
NA,TRBD1,TRBJ1-6,TRBV5-1,TGCGCCAGCAGCTTGTCAGGGGGCAGTTCCTATAATTCACCCCTCCACTTT,CASSLSGGSSYNSPLHF
few,TRBD1,TRBJ1-1,TRBV6-1,TGTGCCAGCAGTTCGTACACAGGGGGAAACACTGAAGCTTTCTTT,CASSSYTGGNTEAFF
NA,NA,TRBJ1-2,TRBV28,TGTGCCAGCAACCTATTTTCATCCTCCTATGGCTACACCTTC,CASNLFSSSYGYTF
NA,TRBD1,TRBJ1-1,TRBV19,TGTGCCAGTAGTAATTCAAGGACAGGGGGCTCTGAAGCTTTCTTT,CASSNSRTGGSEAFF
NA,TRBD1,TRBJ2-1,TRBV5-6,TGTGCCAGCAGATCCGGGACAGGTGGCTACAATGAGCAGTTCTTC,CASRSGTGGYNEQFF
NA,NA,TRBJ1-5,TRBV14,TGTGCCAGCAGCCAAGGGGGCAGCAATCAGCCCCAGCATTTT,CASSQGGSNQPQHF
NA,NA,TRBJ1-2,TRBV5-8,TGTGCCAGCAGCCTGGCATCAGGGGTATATGGCTACACCTTC,CASSLASGVYGYTF